This T cell receptor beta chain was sequenced in a study of T cell responses to AZD1222 COVID-19 vaccine. The germline gives CDR1 SGHTA, CDR2 FQGTGA. V lost 8 bases, J lost 9 bases, and 20 bases lay in between. The CDR3 contains 14 residues. Here immunoSEQ multiplex PCR was the method, and the copy in TCRdb shows in-frame clones only, minus some. The sample gives approximately 120,000 clones, about 90% of which show up once; roughly 5.4% is in the top ten. The sequence was collected from an adult in good health. The sample here was peripheral blood, taken on day 0 of AZD1222 vaccination. This chain joins TRBV7-3 and TRBJ2-1; maybe TRBD1 (5 bases). The CDR3 DNA follows: TGTGCCAGCGGCCAAGCTATGGGCCAGGGTGAGCAGTTCTTC. Translating gives CASGQAMGQGEQFF.